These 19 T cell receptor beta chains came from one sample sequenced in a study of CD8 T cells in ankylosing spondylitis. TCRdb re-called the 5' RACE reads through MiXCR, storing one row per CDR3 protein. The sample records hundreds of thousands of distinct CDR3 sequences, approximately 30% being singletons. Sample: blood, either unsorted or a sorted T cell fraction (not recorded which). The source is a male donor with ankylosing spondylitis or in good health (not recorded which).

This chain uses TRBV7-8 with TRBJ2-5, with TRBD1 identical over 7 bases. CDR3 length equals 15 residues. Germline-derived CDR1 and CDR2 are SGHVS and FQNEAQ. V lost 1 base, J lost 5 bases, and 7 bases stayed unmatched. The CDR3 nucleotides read TGTGCCAGCAGCTTAGGCCCCAGGGGGTACGAGACCCAGTACTTC. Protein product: CASSLGPRGYETQYF.

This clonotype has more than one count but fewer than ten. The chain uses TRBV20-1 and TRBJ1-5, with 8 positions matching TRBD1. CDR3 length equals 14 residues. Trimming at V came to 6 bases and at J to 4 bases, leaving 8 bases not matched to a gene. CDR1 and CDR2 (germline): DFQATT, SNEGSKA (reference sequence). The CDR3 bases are TGCAGTGCCCCAGCCGGGACAGGTAATCAGCCCCAGCATTTT. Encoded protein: CSAPAGTGNQPQHF.

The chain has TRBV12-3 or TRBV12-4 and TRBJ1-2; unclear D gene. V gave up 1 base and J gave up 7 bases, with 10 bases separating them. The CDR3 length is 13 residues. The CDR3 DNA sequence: TGTGCCAGCAGTTTAGGGGGTAGTAGTGGCTACACCTTC. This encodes CASSLGGSSGYTF.

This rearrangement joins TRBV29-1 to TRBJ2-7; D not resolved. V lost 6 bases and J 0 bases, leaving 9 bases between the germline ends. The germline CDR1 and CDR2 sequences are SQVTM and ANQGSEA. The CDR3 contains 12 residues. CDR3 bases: TGCAGCGTCCTCTCAGGCTCCTACGAGCAGTACTTC. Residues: CSVLSGSYEQYF.

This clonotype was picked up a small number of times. For the CDR3, the DNA is TGTGCCACCAGACAGCTCGGACAGGACCTCCAAGAGACCCAGTACTTC. Amino acids: CATRQLGQDLQETQYF. The gene calls are TRBV15 and TRBJ2-5; 7 bases are a match to TRBD1. V dropped 6 bases and J dropped 1; count of bases not matched to a gene: 11. The length of the CDR3 is 16 residues. From germline, CDR1 is LNHNV and CDR2 YYDKDF (reference sequence).

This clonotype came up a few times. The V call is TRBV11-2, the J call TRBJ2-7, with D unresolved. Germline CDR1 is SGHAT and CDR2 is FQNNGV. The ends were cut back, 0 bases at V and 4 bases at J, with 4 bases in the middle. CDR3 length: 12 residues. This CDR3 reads CASSLDMYEQYF. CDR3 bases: TGTGCCAGCAGCTTAGATATGTACGAGCAGTACTTC.

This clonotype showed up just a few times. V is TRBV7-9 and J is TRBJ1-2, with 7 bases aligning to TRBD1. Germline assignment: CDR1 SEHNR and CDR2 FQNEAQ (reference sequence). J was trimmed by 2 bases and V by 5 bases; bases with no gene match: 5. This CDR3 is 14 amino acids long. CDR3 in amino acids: CASSEPGQNYGYTF. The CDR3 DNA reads TGTGCCAGCAGCGAACCGGGACAGAACTATGGCTACACCTTC.

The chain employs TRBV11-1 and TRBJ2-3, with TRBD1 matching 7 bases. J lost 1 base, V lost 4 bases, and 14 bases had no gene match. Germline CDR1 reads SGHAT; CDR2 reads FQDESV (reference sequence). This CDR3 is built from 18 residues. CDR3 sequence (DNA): TGTGCCAGCAGCTCCATTTATACCTCTGGGACAGGCACAGATACGCAGTATTTT. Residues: CASSSIYTSGTGTDTQYF.

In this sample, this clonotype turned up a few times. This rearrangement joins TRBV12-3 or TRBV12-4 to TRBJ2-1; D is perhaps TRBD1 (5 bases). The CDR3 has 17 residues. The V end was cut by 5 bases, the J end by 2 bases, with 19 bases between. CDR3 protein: CASSPPSPGSAYNEQFF. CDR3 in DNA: TGTGCCAGCAGTCCCCCATCCCCAGGGTCTGCCTACAATGAGCAGTTCTTC.

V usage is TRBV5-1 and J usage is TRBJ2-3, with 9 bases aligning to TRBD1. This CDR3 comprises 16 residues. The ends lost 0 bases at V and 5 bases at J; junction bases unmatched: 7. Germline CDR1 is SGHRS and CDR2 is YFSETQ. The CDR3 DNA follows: TGCGCCAGCAGCTTGGCCCGGGACAGGGTAGGAGATACGCAGTATTTT. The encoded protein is CASSLARDRVGDTQYF.

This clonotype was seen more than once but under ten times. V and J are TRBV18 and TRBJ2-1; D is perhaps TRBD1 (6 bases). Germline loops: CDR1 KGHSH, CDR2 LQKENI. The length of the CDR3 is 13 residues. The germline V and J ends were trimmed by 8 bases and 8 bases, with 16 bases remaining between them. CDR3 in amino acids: CASRYTGYDEQFF. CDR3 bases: TGTGCCAGCCGCTACACAGGGTACGATGAGCAGTTCTTC.

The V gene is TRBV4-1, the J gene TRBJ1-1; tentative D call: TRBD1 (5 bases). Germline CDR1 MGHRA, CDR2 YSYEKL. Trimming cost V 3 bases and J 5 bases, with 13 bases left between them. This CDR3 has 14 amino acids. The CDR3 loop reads CASSHLLGGTEAFF. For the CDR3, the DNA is TGCGCCAGCAGCCACCTACTGGGGGGTACTGAAGCTTTCTTT.

This CDR3 is CATGDRVEYEQYF. The CDR3, as DNA: TGTGCCACCGGGGACAGGGTAGAGTACGAGCAGTACTTC. The genes are TRBV10-3 and TRBJ2-7; 9 bases match TRBD1. CDR1 is ENHRY, CDR2 SYGVKD, per germline. The CDR3 runs to 13 residues. V trimming: 10 bases; J trimming: 4 bases; junction bases outside the gene matches: 8.

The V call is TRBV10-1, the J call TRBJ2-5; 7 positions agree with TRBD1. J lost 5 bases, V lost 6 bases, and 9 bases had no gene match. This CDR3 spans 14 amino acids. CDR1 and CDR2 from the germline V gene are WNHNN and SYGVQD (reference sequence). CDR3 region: CASSNRGLLETQYF. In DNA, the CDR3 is TGCGCCAGCAGCAACAGGGGTCTCCTGGAGACCCAGTACTTC.

The CDR3 reads CSVEYPYTDTQYF. As DNA, the CDR3 is TGCAGCGTTGAGTACCCATACACAGATACGCAGTATTTT. The chain is built from TRBV29-1 and TRBJ2-3, with D unclear. The CDR3 sequence is 13 residues long. The V gene's germline CDR1 is SQVTM and CDR2 ANQGSEA. Trimming left V 3 bases short and J 2 bases short, with 9 bases between.

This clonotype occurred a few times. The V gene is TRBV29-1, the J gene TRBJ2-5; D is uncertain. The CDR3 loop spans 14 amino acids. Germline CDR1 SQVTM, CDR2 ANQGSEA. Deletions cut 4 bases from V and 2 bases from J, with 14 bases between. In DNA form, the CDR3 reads TGCAGCGTTGGCCCCGGAGATATACAAGAGACCCAGTACTTC. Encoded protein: CSVGPGDIQETQYF.

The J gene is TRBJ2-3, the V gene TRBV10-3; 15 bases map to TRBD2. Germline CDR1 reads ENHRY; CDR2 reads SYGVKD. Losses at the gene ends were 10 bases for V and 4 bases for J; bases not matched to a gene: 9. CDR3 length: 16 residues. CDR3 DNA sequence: TGTGCCACCATGCCCGGACTAGCGGGGGGGGCAGATACGCAGTATTTT. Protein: CATMPGLAGGADTQYF.

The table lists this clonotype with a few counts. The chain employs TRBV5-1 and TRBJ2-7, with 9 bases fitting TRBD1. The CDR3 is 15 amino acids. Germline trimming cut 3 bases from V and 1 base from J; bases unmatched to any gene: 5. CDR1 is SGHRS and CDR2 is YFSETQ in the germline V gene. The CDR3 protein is CASSSTGGASYEQYF. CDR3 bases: TGCGCCAGCAGCTCTACAGGGGGCGCTTCCTACGAGCAGTACTTC. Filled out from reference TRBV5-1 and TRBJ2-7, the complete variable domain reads KAGVTQTPRYLIKTRGQQVTLSCSPISGHRSVSWYQQTPGQGLQFLFEYFSETQRNKGNFPGRFSGRQFSNSRSEMNVSTLELGDSALYLCASSSTGGASYEQYFGPGTRLTVT.

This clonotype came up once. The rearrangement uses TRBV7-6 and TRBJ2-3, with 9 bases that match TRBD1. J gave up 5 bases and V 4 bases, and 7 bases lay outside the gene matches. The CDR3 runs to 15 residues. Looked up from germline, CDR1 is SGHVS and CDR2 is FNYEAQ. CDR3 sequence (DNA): TGTGCCAGCAGCTCGACAGGGGGTCAAGTAGATACGCAGTATTTT. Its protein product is CASSSTGGQVDTQYF.